This T cell receptor (beta chain) stems from a study of T-cell memory formation after mild COVID-19. CDR3 length: 15 amino acids. Trimming took 6 bases from V and 6 from J; bases not matched to a gene: 9. Germline CDR1 ENHRY, CDR2 SYGVKD. 5'RACE primed from the constant segment yielded TCR alpha and TCR beta cDNA libraries bearing sample barcodes and UMIs. TCRdb re-called the 5' RACE reads with MiXCR, one entry per CDR3 protein. The sample consists of just under 150,000 distinct CDR3 sequences, 6% to 7% of them appearing once. General study findings and limits: While clones contracting from day 15 to 85 were balanced between CD4 and CD8, later expanders leaned CD4+. Some responding clones appeared in pre-infection memory, suggesting cross-reactive memory joined. CD8+ contracting clones occupied EMRA, while CD4+ ones occupied mainly CM and EM.

In this sample, this clonotype turned up a few times. What it binds is not known. Input material: PBMCs or a T cell subset sorted from them (not recorded which). This receptor was obtained from an adult woman who had mild COVID-19 (a few samples of this study predate the infection). Cell type and time point are not known. This chain connects TRBV10-3 to TRBJ1-2; 11 bases agree with TRBD1. CDR3 sequence reads: CAIRPGQGARDGYTF. In DNA form, the CDR3 reads TGTGCCATCAGACCCGGACAGGGGGCGCGGGATGGCTACACCTTC.